This T cell receptor (beta chain) comes out of a study of a mutant IDH1 vaccine in newly diagnosed glioma. Study overall: Patients were pretreated with radiotherapy, temozolomide, or both, mostly both. Whole-study findings and limits: The occurrence of vaccine-induced immune responses was seen in around 95% of patients.

The time point: week 23, last vaccination. Doses of 300 ug of mutant IDH1 20-mer peptide were given with topical imiquimod. The table came from immunoSEQ multiplex PCR; TCRdb's copy has only in-frame clones and leaves some out. Counted here are roughly 60,000 clones, 85% occurring once; the ten biggest clones make up approximately 3.8%. On this clone itself: The target antigen is unknown.

After removal of 7 bases from V and 7 bases from J, the junction contained 17 bases not matched to a gene. This CDR3 region has 17 residues. Germline V gene lookup returns CDR1 LNHDA and CDR2 SQIVND (reference sequence). The sample in question was PBMCs, obtained from a glioma patient whose treatment included an IDH1 peptide vaccine. The sequence came from a man between 25 and 39 years old with glioma. The rearrangement uses TRBV19 and TRBJ1-4; 8 bases are a match to TRBD1. This chain's CDR3 is CASKVTGTGHRGEKLFF. As DNA, the CDR3 is TGTGCCAGTAAAGTTACCGGGACAGGCCATCGTGGTGAAAAACTGTTTTTT.